Following are 28 T cell receptor beta chains from one sample sequenced in a study of T cells after yellow fever vaccination. Each CDR3 protein gets one entry after TCRdb re-called the 5' RACE reads with MiXCR. The sample carries under 600,000 distinct CDR3 sequences, less than 15% recorded once. Sample: PBMCs, taken on the day of the yellow fever booster vaccination. The receptors originated from a man between 25 and 39 years old who received the YFV17D yellow fever vaccine.

This clonotype was seen only a few times. The genes are TRBV14 and TRBJ2-1; possibly TRBD2 for D (6 bases). V lost 3 bases to trimming and J lost 14 bases, with 20 bases between them. From germline, CDR1 is SGHDN and CDR2 FVKESK. CDR3 size: 14 residues. CDR3 DNA: TGTGCCAGCAGCCAGGGGCCTCCGGGACTCAAGGAGTTCTTC. Amino acids: CASSQGPPGLKEFF.

The chain joins TRBV7-8 to TRBJ1-1, with unresolved D. Between the trimmed V and J ends, which lost 4 bases and 0 bases, there was a span of 9 bases. Germline V lookup: CDR1 SGHVS, CDR2 FQNEAQ. There are 14 residues in the CDR3. CDR3 nucleotides: TGTGCCAGCAGCTCAGGAATCATGAACACTGAAGCTTTCTTT. Its translation: CASSSGIMNTEAFF.

This clonotype was detected only a few times. The rearrangement links TRBV11-2 to TRBJ2-1; 7 nucleotides line up with TRBD2. V trimming: 5 bases; J trimming: 5 bases; junction bases outside the gene matches: 9. This CDR3 has 15 amino acids. The germline V gene encodes CDR1 SGHAT and CDR2 FQNNGV. The CDR3 region is CASSQRASGDNEQFF. Written as DNA, the CDR3 is TGTGCCAGCAGCCAAAGGGCTAGCGGTGACAATGAGCAGTTCTTC.

This rearrangement joins TRBV5-1 to TRBJ2-5, with 7 bases aligning to TRBD1. This CDR3 comprises 15 residues. Trimming took 0 bases from V and 3 from J; bases not matched to a gene: 5. Germline CDR1 reads SGHRS; CDR2 reads YFSETQ. Here the CDR3 reads CASSLGRQGEETQYF. As DNA, the CDR3 is TGCGCCAGCAGCTTGGGGAGGCAGGGGGAAGAGACCCAGTACTTC.

This clonotype occurred a few times. V gene TRBV20-1 combines with J gene TRBJ1-4; D not resolved. The CDR3 totals 14 residues. CDR1 DFQATT and CDR2 SNEGSKA come from the germline V gene (reference sequence). Trimming took off 4 bases at V and 0 bases at J, with 9 bases between the two ends. This CDR3 is CSAIEETTNEKLFF. The CDR3 DNA reads as TGCAGTGCTATAGAGGAGACAACTAATGAAAAACTGTTTTTT.

This chain links TRBV28 with TRBJ2-4; TRBD1 matches 7 bases. Trimming removed 6 bases from V and 5 bases from J; junction bases left unmatched: 13. In germline, CDR1 is MDHEN, CDR2 SYDVKM. This CDR3 is built from 16 residues. The DNA of the CDR3 is TGTGCCAGCAGCCCCGGACAGGTCTTTAATCAAAACATTCAGTACTTC. It yields the protein CASSPGQVFNQNIQYF.

This clonotype came up once. This chain joins TRBV28 and TRBJ1-1, with D perhaps TRBD1 (6 bases). This CDR3 has 13 amino acids. V lost 8 bases and J 3 bases, leaving 13 bases between the germline ends. CDR1 and CDR2 (germline): MDHEN, SYDVKM. As DNA, the CDR3 is TGTGCCAGCGGCGGACAGAGTTACACTGAAGCTTTCTTT. Amino acid sequence: CASGGQSYTEAFF.

In DNA form, the CDR3 reads TGTGCCAGCAGCTTGGAGGCAGGGAGGAATAGCAATCAGCCCCAGCATTTT. This translates into CASSLEAGRNSNQPQHF. The V gene is TRBV5-5, the J gene TRBJ1-5, with D possibly being TRBD1 (5 bases). The V and J ends lost 0 bases and 0 bases respectively, with 13 bases between them. The CDR3 covers 17 residues. Germline assignment: CDR1 SGHKS and CDR2 YYEKEE (reference sequence).

CDR3 loop: CGSTSTDTQYF. The CDR3, as DNA: TGTGGGAGCACTAGCACAGATACGCAGTATTTT. The chain uses TRBV7-9 and TRBJ2-3; no clear D gene. Per germline, CDR1 SEHNR and CDR2 FQNEAQ (reference sequence). The CDR3 totals 11 residues. The variable domain in full, with the rest retrieved from reference TRBV7-9 and TRBJ2-3, is DTGVSQNPRHKITKRGQNVTFRCDPISEHNRLYWYRQTLGQGPEFLTYFQNEAQLEKSRLLSDRFSAERPKGSFSTLEIQRTEQGDSAMYLCGSTSTDTQYFGPGTRLTVL.

The gene calls are TRBV7-2 and TRBJ2-1; D gene unclear. CDR3 size: 16 residues. Germline assignment: CDR1 SGHTA and CDR2 FQGNSA. The V and J ends lost 5 bases and 4 bases respectively, with 18 bases between them. Here the CDR3 DNA reads TGTGCCAGCAGCCACATGCTGGACGGAAATTACAATGAGCAGTTCTTC. Translating gives CASSHMLDGNYNEQFF.

This clonotype was counted a few times. The V and J genes are TRBV10-2 and TRBJ2-5; no clear D gene. Germline V gene sequence: CDR1 WSHSY, CDR2 SAAADI. V was cut by 3 bases and J by 6 bases, with 20 bases left in between. This CDR3 region has 16 residues. For the CDR3, the DNA is TGCGCCAGCAGTGAAATAGGCAGGCGCCAGTTAAAGACCCAGTACTTC. Its protein is CASSEIGRRQLKTQYF.

The sample holds many counts of this clonotype. J is TRBJ2-1 and V is TRBV14; D unresolved. This CDR3 is 12 amino acids long. V was shortened by 1 base and J by 7 bases, with 5 bases between the two germline ends. CDR1 and CDR2 (germline): SGHDN, FVKESK. The CDR3 DNA reads TGTGCCAGCAGCCAAGGCTGGAATGAGCAGTTCTTC. Its translation is CASSQGWNEQFF.

This clonotype has a handful of counts. The chain employs TRBV7-2 and TRBJ2-7; D not certain. The ends were cut back, 5 bases at V and 1 base at J, with 18 bases in the middle. The CDR3 extends over 16 amino acids. Germline CDR1 reads SGHTA; CDR2 reads FQGNSA. The DNA of the CDR3 is TGTGCCAGCAGCCACGAGTCGGCCCTCTTTTCCTACGAGCAGTACTTC. Its protein product is CASSHESALFSYEQYF.

The chain joins TRBV28 to TRBJ2-1; 9 bases fit TRBD1. The CDR3 has 15 residues. CDR1 and CDR2 (germline): MDHEN, SYDVKM. Germline trimming cut 6 bases from V and 7 bases from J; bases unmatched to any gene: 10. The CDR3 DNA follows: TGTGCCAGCAGCCTACCGGGACAGGGCGATAATGAGCAGTTCTTC. Its translation is CASSLPGQGDNEQFF.

This sequence joins TRBV6-1 and TRBJ2-4; 9 nucleotides line up with TRBD1. V lost 7 bases and J lost 9; bases outside the gene matches: 16. Per germline, CDR1 MNHNS and CDR2 SASEGT. The CDR3 is made up of 16 amino acids. CDR3 region: CASKTTGTGRGTIQYF. The CDR3 region has the DNA TGTGCCAGCAAGACTACCGGGACAGGGAGGGGTACCATTCAGTACTTC.

There are a few counts of this clonotype. The chain recombines TRBV7-2 with TRBJ2-6; D remains ambiguous. The germline V and J ends were trimmed by 5 bases and 0 bases, with 8 bases remaining between them. The CDR3 covers 15 residues. Germline CDR1 and CDR2: SGHTA and FQGNSA. The CDR3 DNA follows: TGTGCCAGCAGCATCAGTCGCTCTGGGGCCAACGTCCTGACTTTC. It codes for CASSISRSGANVLTF.

This clonotype was counted many times. This chain joins TRBV7-2 and TRBJ1-1; D is undetermined. Germline V gives CDR1 SGHTA, CDR2 FQGNSA. Trimming took off 2 bases at V and 9 bases at J, with 16 bases between the two ends. This CDR3 contains 14 residues. CDR3 loop: CASSLSAGRVQAFF. For the CDR3, the DNA is TGTGCCAGCAGCTTATCGGCCGGACGCGTTCAAGCTTTCTTT.

This clonotype was seen a handful of times. The chain employs TRBV9 and TRBJ2-1; D is undetermined. V was cut by 0 bases and J by 0 bases, with 4 bases left in between. CDR3 length: 14 amino acids. Germline V gene data show CDR1 as SGDLS and CDR2 as YYNGEE. The CDR3 region is CASSVGTSYNEQFF. The CDR3 DNA is TGTGCCAGCAGCGTAGGAACCTCCTACAATGAGCAGTTCTTC.

The chain uses TRBV20-1 and TRBJ1-3; TRBD1 agrees at 8 bases. The V segment lost 6 bases and the J segment 10 bases; nucleotides outside the gene matches: 11. This CDR3 has 13 residues. Germline V gives CDR1 DFQATT, CDR2 SNEGSKA (reference sequence). The CDR3 loop reads CSAIGTGRGTIYF. The CDR3 DNA sequence: TGCAGTGCCATTGGGACAGGCCGCGGAACCATATATTTT.

This clonotype appeared a few times. The chain uses TRBV18 and TRBJ1-2; D unclear. The V gene lost 2 bases and the J gene lost 6 bases, with 7 bases spanning the gap. The CDR3 has 12 amino acids. Germline CDR1 is KGHSH and CDR2 is LQKENI. The CDR3 sequence: CASSPGVHGYTF. In nucleotides, the CDR3 is TGTGCCAGCTCACCAGGGGTCCATGGCTACACCTTC.

The chain links TRBV2 to TRBJ2-7; TRBD2 matches 7 bases. With 7 bases clipped from V and 4 bases from J, the junction kept 7 bases outside the gene matches. The CDR3 totals 13 residues. In germline, CDR1 is SNHLY, CDR2 FYNNEI. CDR3 coding DNA: TGTGCCAGCACTTTCACTAGCGCTTACGAGCAGTACTTC. Protein sequence: CASTFTSAYEQYF.

This clonotype has a count of ten or more. The J gene is TRBJ2-3, the V gene TRBV14; D might be TRBD1 or TRBD2, each matching 5 bases. Between the trimmed V and J ends, which lost 4 bases and 4 bases, there was a span of 18 bases. The CDR3 runs 16 residues. Germline V gene lookup returns CDR1 SGHDN and CDR2 FVKESK. The CDR3 sequence is CASSPPVGEASDTQYF. Here the CDR3 DNA reads TGTGCCAGCAGCCCCCCAGTGGGGGAAGCATCAGATACGCAGTATTTT. The full variable domain, in which reference TRBV14 and TRBJ2-3 provide the parts outside the CDR3, is EAGVTQFPSHSVIEKGQTVTLRCDPISGHDNLYWYRRVMGKEIKFLLHFVKESKQDESGMPNNRFLAERTGGTYSTLKVQPAELEDSGVYFCASSPPVGEASDTQYFGPGTRLTVL.

This clonotype was picked up a small number of times. This chain uses TRBV6-2 or TRBV6-3 with TRBJ2-4, with D perhaps matching TRBD1 (6 bases). Germline lookup yields CDR1 MNHEY and CDR2 SVGEGT. The V and J ends lost 8 bases and 5 bases respectively, with 10 bases between them. The CDR3 is made up of 12 amino acids. DNA for the CDR3: TGTGCCAGCGGACAGACCCAAAACATTCAGTACTTC. Protein: CASGQTQNIQYF.

The J gene is TRBJ2-5, the V gene TRBV5-1, with TRBD2 identical over 13 bases. CDR1 is SGHRS and CDR2 is YFSETQ in the germline V gene. The CDR3 contains 15 residues. V was pared by 1 base and J by 5 bases, with 2 bases of the junction left unmatched. The CDR3 region is CASSLSLAGGETQYF. The DNA of the CDR3 is TGCGCCAGCAGCTTGTCACTAGCGGGAGGGGAGACCCAGTACTTC.

The table lists this clonotype with a few counts. This chain connects TRBV7-8 to TRBJ1-1; D ambiguous. The CDR3 extends over 12 amino acids. V was shortened by 4 bases and J by 1 base, with 4 bases between the two germline ends. CDR1 SGHVS and CDR2 FQNEAQ come from the germline V gene. The CDR3 DNA is TGTGCCAGCAGCTGGCAGAACACTGAAGCTTTCTTT. It translates to CASSWQNTEAFF. Drawing the rest from reference TRBV7-8 and TRBJ1-1, the complete variable domain is GAGVSQSPRYKVAKRGQDVALRCDPISGHVSLFWYQQALGQGPEFLTYFQNEAQLDKSGLPSDRFFAERPEGSVSTLKIQRTQQEDSAVYLCASSWQNTEAFFGQGTRLTVV.

This clonotype was recorded a few times. The CDR3, as DNA: TGTGCCAGCAGGTCAGGGGTTGCCTACGAGCAGTACTTC. It encodes CASRSGVAYEQYF. The chain joins TRBV28 to TRBJ2-7; possible D gene TRBD1, 6 bases. This CDR3 contains 13 residues. The V end was cut by 6 bases, the J end by 2 bases, with 11 bases between. The germline gives CDR1 MDHEN, CDR2 SYDVKM.

The chain carries TRBV20-1 and TRBJ2-2; 7 bases are shared with TRBD2. The CDR3 covers 15 residues. V was pared by 4 bases and J by 0 bases, with 5 bases of the junction left unmatched. Germline V gene lookup returns CDR1 DFQATT and CDR2 SNEGSKA (reference sequence). The DNA for the CDR3 is TGCAGTGCTACCTCTAGCGGCGCGAACACCGGGGAGCTGTTTTTT. This encodes CSATSSGANTGELFF.

This clonotype was counted between two and nine times. The chain recombines TRBV10-2 with TRBJ2-7; D may correspond to TRBD1 or TRBD2 (7 bases each). With 7 bases removed from V and 11 bases from J, the gap between germline ends came to 27 bases. CDR3 length: 15 residues. Per germline, CDR1 WSHSY and CDR2 SAAADI. CDR3 DNA sequence: TGCGCCAGCAACTGGGGGGGAGAGCTTGGGACAGAAAAGTACTTC. Its translation: CASNWGGELGTEKYF.